The present T cell receptor (beta chain) was sequenced within a study of T cell repertoires in cytomegalovirus infection. A remark on this clonotype: Its antigen is unidentified.

Broader study findings: Ex vivo, HLA-C-restricted CMV-specific TCR beta clonotypes prevailed over the rest of the response.

After removal of 7 bases from V and 3 bases from J, the junction contained 6 bases not matched to a gene. The CDR3 runs 14 residues. Germline assignment: CDR1 MNHEY and CDR2 SVGEGT. Each CDR3 protein is one row after TCRdb ran MiXCR on the reads. The sample lists approximately 250,000 distinct CDR3 sequences, around 9% occurring once. The rearrangement links TRBV6-2 or TRBV6-3 to TRBJ2-3; 8 bases map to TRBD1. This receptor was taken from a human donor in good health (CMV status not recorded). Some clones in this sample may be carry-over from other donors' samples. The sample consisted of PBMCs. The DNA for the CDR3 is TGTGCCAGCAACCGAGACAGGGGAACAGATACGCAGTATTTT. Protein: CASNRDRGTDTQYF.